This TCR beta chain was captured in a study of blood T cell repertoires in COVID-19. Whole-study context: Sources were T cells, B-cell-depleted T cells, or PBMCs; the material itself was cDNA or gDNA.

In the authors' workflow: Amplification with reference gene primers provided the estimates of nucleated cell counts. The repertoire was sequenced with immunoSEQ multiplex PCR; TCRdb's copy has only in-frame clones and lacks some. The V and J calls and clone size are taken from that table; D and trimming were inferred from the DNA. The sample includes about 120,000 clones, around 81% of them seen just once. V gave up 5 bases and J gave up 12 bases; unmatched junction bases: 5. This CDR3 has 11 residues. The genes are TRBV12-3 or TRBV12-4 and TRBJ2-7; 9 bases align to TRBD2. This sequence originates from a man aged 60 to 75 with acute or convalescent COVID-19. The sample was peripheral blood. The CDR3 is CASSLGLAPYF. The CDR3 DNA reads TGTGCCAGCAGTCTAGGACTAGCGCCGTACTTC.